This T cell receptor beta chain was identified in a study of T cell changes during pregnancy in multiple sclerosis. The CDR3 runs 15 residues. Trimming took 5 bases from V and 5 from J, leaving 18 bases between them. Germline assignment: CDR1 SGHAT and CDR2 FQNNGV. Assay used: immunoSEQ multiplex PCR; TCRdb lists only in-frame clones, some missing. The top ten hold roughly 0.69% of the sample, which has tens of thousands of clones, about 93% seen once. This rearrangement joins TRBV11-2 to TRBJ2-5; possible D gene TRBD2, 6 bases. The sample in question was CD4+ T cells from peripheral blood mononuclear cells, obtained in the second trimester of pregnancy. This receptor was obtained from a female donor in good health, enrolled as a control in a pregnancy study. The CDR3: CASSTSGSLGETQYF. DNA of the CDR3: TGTGCCAGCAGCACCTCCGGGAGCCTTGGGGAGACCCAGTACTTC.